In its sample, the clone carrying this TCR beta chain was seen a few times. Its matching antigen is unknown. This entry comes from a study of CD8 T cells in ankylosing spondylitis. Study results and caveats: Among TCR beta sequences, a motif of eight highly homologous variants appeared characteristic of ankylosing spondylitis blood.

The V gene lost 4 bases and the J gene lost 0 bases, with 6 bases spanning the gap. This CDR3 comprises 14 residues. MiXCR was run by TCRdb on the 5' RACE reads, yielding one entry per CDR3 protein. The sample comprises approximately 440,000 distinct CDR3 sequences, 17% of which are singletons, and just over 1% rests with the top ten. The source material was blood, either unsorted or a sorted T cell fraction (not recorded which). The origin of this receptor is a male donor with ankylosing spondylitis. V and J are TRBV12-3 or TRBV12-4 and TRBJ1-4; D is uncertain. The CDR3 nucleotides read TGTGCCAGCAGTTACACCGCAACTAATGAAAAACTGTTTTTT. It codes for CASSYTATNEKLFF.